The 17 T cell receptor beta chains given below trace back to one sample, sequenced in a study of TIL therapy for anti-PD-1-resistant metastatic lung cancer. Sequencing used immunoSEQ v3. TCRdb keeps only in-frame clones here, not all; method: immunoSEQ multiplex PCR. The repertoire consists of 12,000 or so clones, with over 70% occurring once and the leading ten covering about 9.5%. The time point here: pre-treatment sample, taken before nivolumab and TIL therapy. Sequences were derived from blood, sampled at baseline. These receptors originate from a person between 30 and 80 years old with non-small cell lung cancer.

This chain links TRBV19 with TRBJ2-6; D gene unclear. The germline V and J ends were trimmed by 10 bases and 1 base, with 20 bases remaining between them. The CDR3 is 17 residues long. CDR1 LNHDA and CDR2 SQIVND come from the germline V gene (reference sequence). CDR3 sequence (DNA): TGTGCCACGACCCCGGGCTTCCTAGGGTCTGGGGCCAACGTCCTGACTTTC. Its translation: CATTPGFLGSGANVLTF.

The J gene is TRBJ1-1, the V gene TRBV5-1; D is unresolved. V was cut by 5 bases and J by 1 base, with 18 bases left in between. The CDR3 is 16 residues long. From germline, CDR1 is SGHRS and CDR2 YFSETQ. CDR3 coding DNA: TGCGCCAGCAGTCCCTATAACCAAATCACGAACACTGAAGCTTTCTTT. Translation: CASSPYNQITNTEAFF.

The gene calls are TRBV6-1 and TRBJ1-1; 9 bases are a match to TRBD1. The CDR3 extends over 14 amino acids. CDR1 MNHNS and CDR2 SASEGT come from the germline V gene. Trimming took 4 bases from V and 5 from J; bases not matched to a gene: 5. CDR3 sequence (DNA): TGTGCCAGCAGTGCAACAGGGGGCAGAACTGAAGCTTTCTTT. Its protein product is CASSATGGRTEAFF.

This clone occurred a few times. The genes are TRBV30 and TRBJ2-7; unclear D gene. Germline V lookup: CDR1 GTSNPN, CDR2 SVGIG (reference sequence). V was cut by 1 base and J by 9 bases, with 13 bases left in between. The CDR3 length is 12 residues. The DNA for the CDR3 is TGTGCCTGGAGTGCCATTATGACGGGGCAGTACTTC. It is translated as CAWSAIMTGQYF.

There are a few counts of this clone. V usage is TRBV10-1 and J usage is TRBJ2-3; the match to TRBD2 covers 14 bases. The CDR3 has 14 amino acids. With 8 bases clipped from V and 4 bases from J, the junction kept 2 bases outside the gene matches. From germline, CDR1 is WNHNN and CDR2 SYGVQD (reference sequence). The CDR3 DNA sequence: TGCGCCAGCCCGGGACTAGCGGGAGCAGATACGCAGTATTTT. It yields the protein CASPGLAGADTQYF.

This clone was seen only a few times. The chain has TRBV7-2 and TRBJ2-1; D not certain. The V end lost 5 bases, the J end lost 5 bases, and 13 bases lay between the germline ends. There are 14 residues in the CDR3. Germline assignment: CDR1 SGHTA and CDR2 FQGNSA. The CDR3 DNA follows: TGTGCCAGCAGCCTCGGAGTTCAGAACAATGAGCAGTTCTTC. Translated, it gives CASSLGVQNNEQFF.

This chain links TRBV11-2 with TRBJ1-4; the match to TRBD1 covers 7 bases. The V gene end was trimmed by 2 bases and the J gene end by 7 bases; junction bases not matched to a gene: 10. This CDR3 has 16 residues. Germline V gene lookup returns CDR1 SGHAT and CDR2 FQNNGV. The CDR3 protein is CASSLWDSALSEKLFF. The DNA of the CDR3 is TGTGCCAGCAGCTTATGGGACAGCGCCCTTAGTGAAAAACTGTTTTTT. Together with reference TRBV11-2 and TRBJ1-4, the CDR3 gives the full variable domain: EAGVAQSPRYKIIEKRQSVAFWCNPISGHATLYWYQQILGQGPKLLIQFQNNGVVDDSQLPKDRFSAERLKGVDSTLKIQPAKLEDSAVYLCASSLWDSALSEKLFFGSGTQLSVL.

This clone was recorded a few times. The chain is built from TRBV5-6 and TRBJ2-2, with D possibly TRBD2 on 5 matching bases. V lost 0 bases and J lost 4, with 10 bases in between. The CDR3 extends over 15 amino acids. Germline V gives CDR1 SGHDT, CDR2 YYEEEE. The CDR3 coding sequence is TGTGCCAGCAGCTTGGTCCCAGCGGCCACCGGGGAGCTGTTTTTT. Translation gives CASSLVPAATGELFF.

The chain uses TRBV6-6 and TRBJ1-5; 7 bases are shared with TRBD1. CDR3 length: 14 amino acids. Trimming cost V 6 bases and J 4 bases; bases outside gene matches: 6. Germline CDR1 is MNHNY and CDR2 is SVGAGI (reference sequence). The CDR3 loop is CASRGGTVNQPQHF. Written as DNA, the CDR3 is TGTGCCAGCAGGGGGGGGACAGTTAATCAGCCCCAGCATTTT.

The gene calls are TRBV14 and TRBJ2-7; 14 bases match TRBD2. Germline CDR1 SGHDN, CDR2 FVKESK. CDR3 length equals 16 residues. Germline trimming cut 4 bases from V and 12 bases from J; bases unmatched to any gene: 14. The CDR3 sequence is CASSPDRLGTSGSLYF. CDR3 DNA sequence: TGTGCCAGCAGCCCGGACAGACTAGGGACTAGCGGGAGTCTGTACTTC.

This clone was seen just once. This chain connects TRBV28 to TRBJ2-2, with D maybe TRBD2 (7 bases). The CDR3 covers 15 residues. Germline V lookup: CDR1 MDHEN, CDR2 SYDVKM. Deletions cut 3 bases from V and 6 bases from J, with 14 bases between. DNA of the CDR3: TGTGCCAGCAGTTTCGGTGGGGGGGGGCCCGGGGAGCTGTTTTTT. It translates to CASSFGGGGPGELFF.

The chain joins TRBV5-6 to TRBJ2-1; possibly TRBD2 for D (5 bases). Germline values: CDR1 SGHDT, CDR2 YYEEEE. Trimming took off 4 bases at V and 4 bases at J, with 12 bases between the two ends. The CDR3 totals 14 residues. The chain's CDR3 is CASSPRWRYNEQFF. CDR3 nucleotide sequence: TGTGCCAGCAGCCCGCGATGGAGGTACAATGAGCAGTTCTTC.

The DNA for the CDR3 is TGCGCCACGTCGAAGGGGGAGGGCACAGATACGCAGTATTTT. Protein sequence: CATSKGEGTDTQYF. This sequence joins TRBV10-1 and TRBJ2-3; D may be TRBD1 or TRBD2 (6 bases each). The V and J ends lost 10 bases and 1 base respectively, with 15 bases between them. CDR3 size: 14 residues. Germline V gives CDR1 WNHNN, CDR2 SYGVQD (reference sequence).

V and J are TRBV19 and TRBJ2-7, with D tentatively TRBD2 (6 bases). The CDR3 extends over 14 amino acids. Trimming left V 9 bases short and J 3 bases short, with 18 bases between. Per the germline V gene, CDR1 is LNHDA and CDR2 is SQIVND (reference sequence). The CDR3 bases are TGTGCCAGCAGCGTCGGGGCGGGGAACTACGAGCAGTACTTC. It specifies CASSVGAGNYEQYF.

This rearrangement joins TRBV4-2 to TRBJ1-5; possible D gene TRBD1, 6 bases. Trimming shortened V by 0 bases and J by 10 bases, and 16 bases separated the two germline ends. The CDR3 contains 15 residues. The germline V gene has CDR1 LGHNA and CDR2 YNFKEQ. The CDR3 DNA follows: TGTGCCAGCAGCCAAGATCGCGGACAGCCCTCTCCCCAGCATTTT. Its translation is CASSQDRGQPSPQHF.

The chain links TRBV5-1 to TRBJ1-6; D perhaps matches TRBD1 (6 bases). This CDR3 is 15 amino acids long. Trimming cost V 0 bases and J 10 bases, with 14 bases left between them. Germline V CDR1 and CDR2: SGHRS, YFSETQ. The CDR3 region has the DNA TGCGCCAGCAGCTTGGAACAGGCCAGGGGATCACCCCTCCACTTT. Protein sequence: CASSLEQARGSPLHF.

The chain joins TRBV15 to TRBJ2-2; 11 nucleotides line up with TRBD1. Germline CDR1 and CDR2: LNHNV and YYDKDF (reference sequence). CDR3 size: 18 residues. V lost 2 bases and J lost 6; bases outside the gene matches: 11. Here the CDR3 DNA reads TGTGCCACCAGCAGAAGAGCTCCGGGACAGGGGGAGGCCGGGGAGCTGTTTTTT. This encodes CATSRRAPGQGEAGELFF.